The sequence of this T cell receptor (beta chain) was determined in a study of blood T cells in healthy people across ages. Comments on this clonotype: Its antigen is unidentified.

Primers used in a second PCR of roughly 7 to 12 cycles were a sample-barcoded 5' primer and a J-beta primer mix. Researchers report that a template-switch adaptor with 12 random nucleotides tagged each cDNA molecule. MiXCR, applied by TCRdb to the 5' RACE reads, yields one record per CDR3 protein. The table lists some 1.8 million distinct CDR3 sequences, 39% of them singletons. The CDR3 extends over 15 amino acids. V lost 0 bases to trimming and J lost 12 bases; unmatched junction nucleotides: 9. Germline lookup yields CDR1 MGHRA and CDR2 YSYEKL. Study-wide results and caveats: Unknown donor CMV status possibly confounded expanded clonotype changes. Roughly linear declines in TCR beta diversity per million T cells occurred with age. Aged donors had fewer naive CD4+ cells and lower diversity than long-lived donors.

The chain has TRBV4-1 and TRBJ1-2; TRBD1 agrees at 11 bases. Sample: blood. This TCR came from a human donor in good health. This CDR3 reads CASSQETGQGAGDTF. CDR3 DNA sequence: TGCGCCAGCAGCCAAGAAACAGGACAGGGGGCAGGGGACACCTTC.